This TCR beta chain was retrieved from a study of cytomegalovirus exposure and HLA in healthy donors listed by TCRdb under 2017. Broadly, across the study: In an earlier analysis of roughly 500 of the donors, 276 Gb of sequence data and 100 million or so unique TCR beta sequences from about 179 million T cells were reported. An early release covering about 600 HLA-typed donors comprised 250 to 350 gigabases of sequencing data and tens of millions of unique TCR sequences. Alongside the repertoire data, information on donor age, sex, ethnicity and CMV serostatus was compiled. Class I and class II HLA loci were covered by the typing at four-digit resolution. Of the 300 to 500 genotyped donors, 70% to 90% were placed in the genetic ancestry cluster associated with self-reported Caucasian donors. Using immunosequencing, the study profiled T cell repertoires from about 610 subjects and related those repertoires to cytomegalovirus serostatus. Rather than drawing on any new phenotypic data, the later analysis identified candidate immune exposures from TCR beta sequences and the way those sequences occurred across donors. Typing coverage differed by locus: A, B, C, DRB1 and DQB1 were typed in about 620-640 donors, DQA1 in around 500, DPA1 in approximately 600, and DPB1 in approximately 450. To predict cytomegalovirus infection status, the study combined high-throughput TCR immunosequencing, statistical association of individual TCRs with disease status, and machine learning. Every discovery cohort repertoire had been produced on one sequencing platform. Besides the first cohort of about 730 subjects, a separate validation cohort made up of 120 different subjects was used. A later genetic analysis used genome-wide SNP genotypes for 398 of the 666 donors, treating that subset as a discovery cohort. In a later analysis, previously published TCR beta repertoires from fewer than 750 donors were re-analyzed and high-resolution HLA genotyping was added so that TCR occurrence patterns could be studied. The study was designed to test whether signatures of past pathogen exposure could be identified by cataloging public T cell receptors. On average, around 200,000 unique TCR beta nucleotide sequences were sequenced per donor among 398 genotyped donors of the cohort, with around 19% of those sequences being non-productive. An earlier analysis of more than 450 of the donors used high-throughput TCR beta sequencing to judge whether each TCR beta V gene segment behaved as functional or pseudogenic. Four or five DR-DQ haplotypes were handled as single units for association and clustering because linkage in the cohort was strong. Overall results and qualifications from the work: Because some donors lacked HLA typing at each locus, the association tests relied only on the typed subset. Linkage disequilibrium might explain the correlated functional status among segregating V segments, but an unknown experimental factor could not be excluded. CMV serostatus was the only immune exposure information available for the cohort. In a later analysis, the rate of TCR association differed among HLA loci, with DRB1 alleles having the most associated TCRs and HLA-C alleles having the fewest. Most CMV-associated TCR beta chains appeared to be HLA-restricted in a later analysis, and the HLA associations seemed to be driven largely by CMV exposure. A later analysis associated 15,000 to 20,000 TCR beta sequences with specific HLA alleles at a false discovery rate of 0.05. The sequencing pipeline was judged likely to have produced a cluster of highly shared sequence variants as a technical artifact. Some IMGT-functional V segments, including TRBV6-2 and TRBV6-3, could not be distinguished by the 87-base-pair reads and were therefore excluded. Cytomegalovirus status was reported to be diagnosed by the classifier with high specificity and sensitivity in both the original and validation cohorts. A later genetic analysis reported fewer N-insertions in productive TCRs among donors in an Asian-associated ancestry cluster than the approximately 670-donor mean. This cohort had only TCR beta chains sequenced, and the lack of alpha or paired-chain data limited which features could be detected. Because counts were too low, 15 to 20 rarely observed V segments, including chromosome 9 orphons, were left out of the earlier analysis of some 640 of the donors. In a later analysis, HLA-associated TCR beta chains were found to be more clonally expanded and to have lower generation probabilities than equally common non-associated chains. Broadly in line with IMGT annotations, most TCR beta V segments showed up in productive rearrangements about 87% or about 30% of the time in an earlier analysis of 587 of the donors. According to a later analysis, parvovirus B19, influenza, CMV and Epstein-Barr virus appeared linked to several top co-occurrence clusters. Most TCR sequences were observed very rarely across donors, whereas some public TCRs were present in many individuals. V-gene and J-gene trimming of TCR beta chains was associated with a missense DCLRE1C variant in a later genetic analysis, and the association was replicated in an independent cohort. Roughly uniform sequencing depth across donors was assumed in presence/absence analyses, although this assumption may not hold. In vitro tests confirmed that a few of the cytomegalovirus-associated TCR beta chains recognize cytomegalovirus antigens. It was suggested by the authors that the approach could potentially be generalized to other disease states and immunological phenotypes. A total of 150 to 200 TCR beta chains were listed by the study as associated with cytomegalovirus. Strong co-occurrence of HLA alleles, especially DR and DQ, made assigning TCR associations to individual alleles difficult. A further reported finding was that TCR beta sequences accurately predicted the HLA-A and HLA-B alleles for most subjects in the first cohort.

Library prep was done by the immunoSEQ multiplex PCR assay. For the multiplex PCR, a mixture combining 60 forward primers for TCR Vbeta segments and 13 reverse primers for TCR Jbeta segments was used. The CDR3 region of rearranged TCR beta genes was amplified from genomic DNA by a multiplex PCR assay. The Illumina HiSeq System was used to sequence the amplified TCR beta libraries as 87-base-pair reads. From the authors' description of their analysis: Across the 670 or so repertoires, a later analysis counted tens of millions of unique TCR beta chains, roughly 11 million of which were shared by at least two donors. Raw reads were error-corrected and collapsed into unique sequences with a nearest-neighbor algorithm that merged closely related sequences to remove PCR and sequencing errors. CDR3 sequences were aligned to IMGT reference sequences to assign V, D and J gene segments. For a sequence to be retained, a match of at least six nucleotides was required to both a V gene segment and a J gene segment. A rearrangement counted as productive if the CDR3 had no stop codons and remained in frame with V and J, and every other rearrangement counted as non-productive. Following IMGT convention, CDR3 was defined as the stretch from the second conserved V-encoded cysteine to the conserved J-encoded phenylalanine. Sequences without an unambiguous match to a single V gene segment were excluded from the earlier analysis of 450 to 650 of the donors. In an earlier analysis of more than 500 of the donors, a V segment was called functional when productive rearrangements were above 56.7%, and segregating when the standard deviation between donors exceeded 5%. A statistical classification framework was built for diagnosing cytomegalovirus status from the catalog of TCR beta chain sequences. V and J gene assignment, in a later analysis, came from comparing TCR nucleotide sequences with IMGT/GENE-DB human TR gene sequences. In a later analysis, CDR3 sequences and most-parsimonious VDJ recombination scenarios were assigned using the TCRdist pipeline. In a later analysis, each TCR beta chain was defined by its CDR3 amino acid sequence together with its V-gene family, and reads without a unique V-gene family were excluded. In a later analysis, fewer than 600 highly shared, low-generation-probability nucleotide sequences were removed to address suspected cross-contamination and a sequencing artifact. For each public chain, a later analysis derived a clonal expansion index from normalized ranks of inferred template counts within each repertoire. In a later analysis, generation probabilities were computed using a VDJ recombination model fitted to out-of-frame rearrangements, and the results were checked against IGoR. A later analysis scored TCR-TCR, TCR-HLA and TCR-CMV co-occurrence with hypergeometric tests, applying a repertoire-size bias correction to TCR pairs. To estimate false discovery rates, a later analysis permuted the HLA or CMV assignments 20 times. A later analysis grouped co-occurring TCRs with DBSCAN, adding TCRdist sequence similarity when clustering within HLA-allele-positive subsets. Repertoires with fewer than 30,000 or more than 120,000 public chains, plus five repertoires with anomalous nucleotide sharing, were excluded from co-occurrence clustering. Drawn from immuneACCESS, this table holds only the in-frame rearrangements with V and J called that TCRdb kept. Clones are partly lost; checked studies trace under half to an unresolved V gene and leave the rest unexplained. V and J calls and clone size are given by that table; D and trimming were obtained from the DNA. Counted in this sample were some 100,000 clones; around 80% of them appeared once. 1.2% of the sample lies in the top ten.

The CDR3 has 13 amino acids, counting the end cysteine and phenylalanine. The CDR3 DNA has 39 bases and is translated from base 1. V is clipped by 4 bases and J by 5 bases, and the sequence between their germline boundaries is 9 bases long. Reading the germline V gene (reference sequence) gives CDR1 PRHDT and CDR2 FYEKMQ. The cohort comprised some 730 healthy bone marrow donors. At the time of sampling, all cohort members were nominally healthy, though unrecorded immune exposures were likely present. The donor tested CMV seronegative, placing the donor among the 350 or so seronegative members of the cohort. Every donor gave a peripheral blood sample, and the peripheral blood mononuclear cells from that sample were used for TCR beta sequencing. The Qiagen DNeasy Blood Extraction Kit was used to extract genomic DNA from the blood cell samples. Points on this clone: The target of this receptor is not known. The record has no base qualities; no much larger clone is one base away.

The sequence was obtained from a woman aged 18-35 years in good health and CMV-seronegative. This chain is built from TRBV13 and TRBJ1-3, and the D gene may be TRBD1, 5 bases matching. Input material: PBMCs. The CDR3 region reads CASSSRQRNTIYF. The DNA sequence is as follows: TGTGCCAGCAGCTCCCGACAGAGAAACACCATATATTTT.